Following are 19 T cell receptor beta chains from one sample sequenced in a study of cytomegalovirus exposure and HLA in healthy donors. The PCR employed 60 Vbeta primers together with 13 Jbeta primers. Libraries were prepared by immunoSEQ multiplex PCR; TCRdb keeps only in-frame clonotypes and omits some of them. The sample lists 84,000 or so clones; roughly three quarters were seen once. The sample comprised PBMCs. These receptors were taken from a male donor in good health and CMV-seronegative.

The chain's CDR3 is CASSEVGQGIRLGQPQHF. For the CDR3, the DNA is TGTGCCAGCAGTGAAGTCGGGCAGGGAATTCGCCTGGGGCAGCCCCAGCATTTT. The chain has TRBV6-1 and TRBJ1-5; a weak D match, TRBD1 (5 bases). The germline V gene encodes CDR1 MNHNS and CDR2 SASEGT. The CDR3 loop spans 18 amino acids. V lost 1 base and J 7 bases, leaving 23 bases between the germline ends.

The chain employs TRBV9 and TRBJ2-3, with D perhaps TRBD2 (7 bases). The germline CDR1 and CDR2 sequences are SGDLS and YYNGEE. Trimming took 0 bases from V and 2 from J, leaving 10 bases between them. The CDR3 runs 15 residues. The CDR3 DNA reads TGTGCCAGCAGCGTAGCGGGGGGCCCCACAGATACGCAGTATTTT. This encodes CASSVAGGPTDTQYF. Combining the CDR3 with reference TRBV9 and TRBJ2-3 gives the whole variable domain DSGVTQTPKHLITATGQRVTLRCSPRSGDLSVYWYQQSLDQGLQFLIQYYNGEERAKGNILERFSAQQFPDLHSELNLSSLELGDSALYFCASSVAGGPTDTQYFGPGTRLTVL.

V gene TRBV11-3 combines with J gene TRBJ2-1, with TRBD1 identical over 9 bases. The CDR3 covers 17 residues. The germline V gene encodes CDR1 SGHNT and CDR2 YENEEA. V was pared by 5 bases and J by 1 base, with 9 bases of the junction left unmatched. CDR3 nucleotide sequence: TGTGCCAGCAGCGCGCTTCCGGGACAGGGATCCTACAATGAGCAGTTCTTC. Its translation: CASSALPGQGSYNEQFF.

The chain links TRBV19 to TRBJ2-7; tentatively, D is TRBD2 (5 bases). The V gene lost 1 base and the J gene lost 1 base, with 5 bases spanning the gap. Germline V gene data show CDR1 as LNHDA and CDR2 as SQIVND (reference sequence). This CDR3 is 13 amino acids long. This chain's CDR3 is CASSIGGSYEQYF. DNA for the CDR3: TGTGCCAGTAGTATAGGCGGGTCCTACGAGCAGTACTTC.

This chain joins TRBV10-3 and TRBJ2-1; TRBD1 aligns across 9 bases. The J segment lost 8 bases and the V segment lost 10 bases, leaving 3 bases of the junction unmatched. Germline loops: CDR1 ENHRY, CDR2 SYGVKD. This CDR3 comprises 11 residues. CDR3 sequence reads: CATRTGDEQFF. Here the CDR3 DNA reads TGTGCCACCAGGACAGGGGATGAGCAGTTCTTC.

The CDR3 region is CASSLGERNEQFF. For the CDR3, the DNA is TGTGCCAGCAGCCTCGGGGAGCGGAATGAGCAGTTCTTC. The rearrangement links TRBV7-6 to TRBJ2-1, with D maybe TRBD2 (5 bases). Germline CDR1 SGHVS, CDR2 FNYEAQ. This CDR3 has 13 residues. Trimming cost V 5 bases and J 7 bases, with 12 bases left between them.

This sequence joins TRBV7-9 and TRBJ2-1; a weak D match, TRBD1 (5 bases). V dropped 3 bases and J dropped 5 bases, with 11 bases sitting between them. This CDR3 is built from 14 residues. Germline CDR1 reads SEHNR; CDR2 reads FQNEAQ (reference sequence). CDR3 bases: TGTGCCAGCAGCTTGAGGCAGGGTGACAATGAGCAGTTCTTC. Translation gives CASSLRQGDNEQFF. Complete variable domain (other parts from reference TRBV7-9 and TRBJ2-1): DTGVSQNPRHKITKRGQNVTFRCDPISEHNRLYWYRQTLGQGPEFLTYFQNEAQLEKSRLLSDRFSAERPKGSFSTLEIQRTEQGDSAMYLCASSLRQGDNEQFFGPGTRLTVL.

CDR3 nucleotides: TGTGCCAGCAGCCCCGTTCTAGGGGTCCGATATCAGCCCCAGCATTTT. Translating gives CASSPVLGVRYQPQHF. This chain joins TRBV28 and TRBJ1-5; weak D call: TRBD1 (5 bases). Trimming left V 6 bases short and J 5 bases short, with 20 bases between. CDR3 length: 16 residues. Germline values: CDR1 MDHEN, CDR2 SYDVKM.

The genes are TRBV19 and TRBJ2-7; unclear D gene. The V end was cut by 0 bases, the J end by 2 bases, with 5 bases between. The CDR3 has 13 amino acids. Germline CDR1 is LNHDA and CDR2 is SQIVND (reference sequence). CDR3 region: CASSIDGTYEQYF. In DNA form, the CDR3 reads TGTGCCAGTAGTATAGACGGTACCTACGAGCAGTACTTC.

This chain joins TRBV27 and TRBJ2-3; 7 positions match TRBD1. The CDR3 is 16 residues long. Germline V lookup: CDR1 MNHEY, CDR2 SMNVEV (reference sequence). Trimming at V came to 5 bases and at J to 1 base, leaving 9 bases not matched to a gene. CDR3 sequence reads: CASSRVDRVGTDTQYF. As DNA, the CDR3 is TGTGCCAGCAGTCGGGTTGACAGGGTGGGCACAGATACGCAGTATTTT.

This clone turned up a few times. This chain links TRBV7-6 with TRBJ1-3; weak D call: TRBD1 (6 bases). Germline V lookup: CDR1 SGHVS, CDR2 FNYEAQ. CDR3 length equals 15 residues. V shed 6 bases and J shed 2 bases, with 14 bases lying between them. The DNA of the CDR3 is TGTGCCAGCAGGTTATCATCAGGGGCTGGAAACACCATATATTTT. It encodes CASRLSSGAGNTIYF.

The rearrangement joins TRBV7-9 to TRBJ2-3, with a possible D match to TRBD2 (6 bases). Germline lookup yields CDR1 SEHNR and CDR2 FQNEAQ (reference sequence). Deletions cut 2 bases from V and 1 base from J, with 10 bases between. CDR3 length equals 15 residues. In nucleotides, the CDR3 is TGTGCCAGCAGCTTAATGCCGGGGGGCACAGATACGCAGTATTTT. It specifies CASSLMPGGTDTQYF.

The chain couples TRBV28 to TRBJ1-2; the D is unclear. Germline lookup yields CDR1 MDHEN and CDR2 SYDVKM. CDR3 length: 14 amino acids. V dropped 1 base and J dropped 2 bases, with 8 bases sitting between them. CDR3 sequence reads: CASSLSGGNYGYTF. DNA of the CDR3: TGTGCCAGCAGTTTATCGGGAGGGAACTATGGCTACACCTTC.

J is TRBJ2-5 and V is TRBV13, with D tentatively TRBD2 (6 bases). The end of the DNA fits TRBJ2-7 better, so the J call may be wrong. This CDR3 is 14 amino acids long. CDR1 and CDR2 from the germline V gene are PRHDT and FYEKMQ (reference sequence). The CDR3 nucleotides read TGTGCCAGCAGCTTGGGGGACTCCTCCTACGAGCAGTACTTC. Protein: CASSLGDSSYEQYF.

The chain is built from TRBV6-1 and TRBJ2-4; 9 bases are shared with TRBD1. Per germline, CDR1 MNHNS and CDR2 SASEGT. The CDR3 sequence is 14 residues long. The J segment lost 6 bases and the V segment lost 1 base, leaving 1 base of the junction unmatched. The CDR3 loop is CASSEGTGANIQYF. The DNA for the CDR3 is TGTGCCAGCAGTGAAGGGACAGGGGCAAACATTCAGTACTTC.

The chain joins TRBV13 to TRBJ2-3; D uncertain. Germline V gene lookup returns CDR1 PRHDT and CDR2 FYEKMQ (reference sequence). Trimming took 3 bases from V and 6 from J, leaving 4 bases between them. CDR3 size: 11 residues. This CDR3 reads CASSFEDTQYF. DNA of the CDR3: TGTGCCAGCAGCTTTGAGGATACGCAGTATTTT.

The chain joins TRBV5-6 to TRBJ2-2, with no clear D. Trimming pared 4 bases from V and 0 bases from J, leaving 10 bases between. Germline-derived CDR1 and CDR2 are SGHDT and YYEEEE. The CDR3 runs to 15 residues. This CDR3 is CASSRVRSNTGELFF. The CDR3 region has the DNA TGTGCCAGCAGCCGGGTCAGATCGAACACCGGGGAGCTGTTTTTT. Full variable domain (missing parts from reference TRBV5-6 and TRBJ2-2): DAGVTQSPTHLIKTRGQQVTLRCSPKSGHDTVSWYQQALGQGPQFIFQYYEEEERQRGNFPDRFSGHQFPNYSSELNVNALLLGDSALYLCASSRVRSNTGELFFGEGSRLTVL.

CDR3 sequence reads: CASTPGGSNQPQHF. The CDR3 DNA follows: TGTGCCAGCACCCCTGGGGGGAGCAATCAGCCCCAGCATTTT. The chain joins TRBV27 to TRBJ1-5; the D gene is possibly TRBD1 (5 bases). Trimming removed 7 bases from V and 1 base from J, with 11 bases in between. The CDR3 consists of 14 residues. Germline CDR1 reads MNHEY; CDR2 reads SMNVEV (reference sequence).

This clone occurred once. One junction end disagrees with the germline gene, perhaps due to a read error. The same CDR3 arises from other DNA sequences in this sample as well. This chain links TRBV9 with TRBJ2-5, with 11 bases identical to TRBD2. Germline V lookup: CDR1 SGDLS, CDR2 YYNGEE. There are 15 residues in the CDR3. The CDR3 region has the DNA TGTGCCAGTAGCGCCGACTTGACTAGCGGGAAGACCCAGTACTTC. It is translated as CASSADLTSGKTQYF.